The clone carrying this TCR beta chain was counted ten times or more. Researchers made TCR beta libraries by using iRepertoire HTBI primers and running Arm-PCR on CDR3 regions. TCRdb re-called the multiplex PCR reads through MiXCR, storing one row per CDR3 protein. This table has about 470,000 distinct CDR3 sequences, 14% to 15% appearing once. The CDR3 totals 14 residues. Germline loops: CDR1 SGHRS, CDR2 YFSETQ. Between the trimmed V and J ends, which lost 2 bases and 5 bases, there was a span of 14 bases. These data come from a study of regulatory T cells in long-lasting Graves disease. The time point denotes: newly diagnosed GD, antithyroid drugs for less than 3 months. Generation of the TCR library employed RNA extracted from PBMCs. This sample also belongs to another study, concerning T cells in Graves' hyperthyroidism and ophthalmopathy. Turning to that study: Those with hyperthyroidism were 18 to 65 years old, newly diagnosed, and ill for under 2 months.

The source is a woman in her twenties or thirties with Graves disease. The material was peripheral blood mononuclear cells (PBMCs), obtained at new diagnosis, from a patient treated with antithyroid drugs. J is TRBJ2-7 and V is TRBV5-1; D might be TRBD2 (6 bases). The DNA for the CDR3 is TGCGCCAGCAGCTTTGGGGGGAGCAGCGACGAGCAGTACTTC. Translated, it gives CASSFGGSSDEQYF.